Presented here are 7 T cell receptor beta chains from one specimen sequenced in a study of blood T cell repertoires in COVID-19. The assay was immunoSEQ multiplex PCR, and TCRdb's table has in-frame clones only and misses some. The sample holds under 150,000 clones, 75% to 90% seen once. The sample comprised peripheral blood. These TCRs come from a woman in her thirties or forties with acute or convalescent COVID-19.

The J gene is TRBJ2-1, the V gene TRBV5-1; the match to TRBD1 covers 9 bases. This CDR3 has 15 residues. The V and J ends lost 0 bases and 7 bases, in that order; junction bases with no gene match: 5. Germline CDR1 SGHRS, CDR2 YFSETQ. CDR3 in DNA: TGCGCCAGCAGCTTGGCCGGGACAGGGTATAATGAGCAGTTCTTC. It encodes CASSLAGTGYNEQFF.

The chain carries TRBV6-5 and TRBJ2-6, with D possibly being TRBD2 (5 bases). The CDR3 has 14 amino acids. V lost 7 bases to trimming and J lost 0 bases, with 7 bases between them. Germline lookup yields CDR1 MNHEY and CDR2 SVGAGI. The DNA of the CDR3 is TGTGCCAGCATAGGGAGCTCTGGGGCCAACGTCCTGACTTTC. Amino acid sequence: CASIGSSGANVLTF.

The rearrangement uses TRBV18 and TRBJ1-2; TRBD1 matches 7 bases. The length of the CDR3 is 15 residues. After removal of 3 bases from V and 5 bases from J, the junction contained 9 bases not matched to a gene. CDR1 KGHSH and CDR2 LQKENI come from the germline V gene. CDR3 amino acids: CASSPDGTVYYGYTF. CDR3 coding DNA: TGTGCCAGCTCACCGGACGGGACAGTCTATTATGGCTACACCTTC.

V is TRBV12-5 and J is TRBJ1-2; 7 bases map to TRBD1. Germline V gene sequence: CDR1 LGHNT, CDR2 FRNRAP. This CDR3 is built from 13 residues. J gave up 2 bases and V 7 bases, and 4 bases lay outside the gene matches. The CDR3 DNA sequence: TGTGCTAGTGCCCTGGACAGGAACTATGGCTACACCTTC. It encodes CASALDRNYGYTF.

The rearrangement joins TRBV3-1 (or the pseudogene TRBV3-2) to TRBJ1-6; 9 bases map to TRBD1. J gave up 10 bases and V 5 bases, and 6 bases lay outside the gene matches. CDR3 size: 14 residues. Germline V gene sequence: CDR1 LGHDT, CDR2 YNNKEL (reference sequence). CDR3 nucleotides: TGTGCCAGCAGCAGACAGGGGGAGAGGTCACCCCTCCACTTT. Protein: CASSRQGERSPLHF.

This chain joins TRBV6-2 or TRBV6-3 and TRBJ2-1; 7 positions agree with TRBD2. The CDR3 runs 15 residues. Germline V CDR1 and CDR2: MNHEY, SVGEGT. The trim removed 3 bases at V and 2 bases at J, leaving 4 bases unmatched. This CDR3 is CASSYRAGAYNEQFF. The CDR3 DNA is TGTGCCAGCAGTTATAGGGCGGGGGCCTACAATGAGCAGTTCTTC.

In DNA, the CDR3 is TGTGCCAGCAGCAGGGTTGGCACGAACACTGAAGCTTTCTTT. Its translation is CASSRVGTNTEAFF. The chain couples TRBV27 to TRBJ1-1, with D tentatively TRBD1 (5 bases). V was trimmed by 6 bases and J by 1 base, leaving 12 bases between them. The CDR3 is 14 residues long. Germline values: CDR1 MNHEY, CDR2 SMNVEV (reference sequence).